This TCR beta chain was sequenced during a study of blood T cell repertoires in COVID-19. For the study at large: Whether acute or convalescent, the COVID-19 samples came from the United States, Italy and Spain. Sources were T cells, B-cell-depleted T cells, or PBMCs; the material itself was cDNA or gDNA.

Per the original methods: How many nucleated cells were present was estimated from reference gene primer amplification. This table comes from immunoSEQ multiplex PCR, and its TCRdb copy is limited to in-frame clones, with some not included. V and J calls and clone size are those listed in that table; D and trimming were worked out from the DNA. The data show some 40,000 clones, roughly three quarters seen once. The CDR3 runs 15 residues. CDR1 and CDR2 from the germline V gene are LGHDT and YNNKEL (reference sequence). With 0 bases clipped from V and 4 bases from J, the junction kept 3 bases outside the gene matches.

The V gene is TRBV3-1 (or the pseudogene TRBV3-2), the J gene TRBJ2-1; 7 bases map to TRBD2. Sequenced input: peripheral blood. The receptor was derived from a man aged 70-80 years with acute or convalescent COVID-19. Here the CDR3 DNA reads TGTGCCAGCAGCCAAGATCGACTAGCTTACAATGAGCAGTTCTTC. Its translation is CASSQDRLAYNEQFF.